Listed here are 4 T cell receptor beta chains from one sample, sequenced in a study of blood T cell repertoires in COVID-19. Some clones are missing from TCRdb's copy, which holds only in-frame ones; the method was immunoSEQ multiplex PCR. The sample includes about 68,000 clones, 75% to 90% of them seen just once. Sequenced: peripheral blood. Receptors originate from a man younger than 45 with acute or convalescent COVID-19.

V and J are TRBV2 and TRBJ2-2; no firm D call. Germline V lookup: CDR1 SNHLY, CDR2 FYNNEI. Trimming cost V 6 bases and J 5 bases, with 4 bases left between them. The CDR3 runs 11 residues. Here the CDR3 reads CASSETGELFF. The CDR3 region has the DNA TGTGCCAGCAGCGAGACCGGGGAGCTGTTTTTT.

As DNA, the CDR3 is TGTGCCAGCAGCTATGGACAGAGCACAGATACGCAGTATTTT. This encodes CASSYGQSTDTQYF. The chain has TRBV6-5 and TRBJ2-3; a possible D gene is TRBD1 (6 bases). From germline, CDR1 is MNHEY and CDR2 SVGAGI. This CDR3 is built from 14 residues. V was trimmed by 6 bases and J by 0 bases, leaving 10 bases between them.

This chain connects TRBV28 to TRBJ2-2; possibly TRBD1 for D (5 bases). This CDR3 comprises 13 residues. CDR1 and CDR2 from the germline V gene are MDHEN and SYDVKM. Trimming took off 10 bases at V and 1 base at J, with 10 bases between the two ends. The CDR3: CATVDRNTGELFF. DNA of the CDR3: TGTGCCACCGTCGACAGGAACACCGGGGAGCTGTTTTTT. Together with reference TRBV28 and TRBJ2-2, the CDR3 gives the full variable domain: DVKVTQSSRYLVKRTGEKVFLECVQDMDHENMFWYRQDPGLGLRLIYFSYDVKMKEKGDIPEGYSVSREKKERFSLILESASTNQTSMYLCATVDRNTGELFFGEGSRLTVL.

The genes are TRBV6-5 and TRBJ2-5; a possible D gene is TRBD2 (7 bases). There are 13 residues in the CDR3. V gave up 8 bases and J gave up 4 bases, with 14 bases separating them. CDR1 is MNHEY and CDR2 is SVGAGI in the germline V gene. This chain's CDR3 is CASERGRGETQYF. The CDR3 DNA reads as TGTGCCAGCGAGAGGGGGAGGGGAGAGACCCAGTACTTC.